This entry is about one T cell receptor beta chain. This entry comes from a study of blood T cell repertoires in COVID-19. Background on the study: The United States, Italy and Spain provided the acute and convalescent COVID-19 samples. Nucleic acid was either cDNA or gDNA, and it came from T cells, B-cell-depleted T cells, or PBMCs.

This CDR3 has 18 amino acids. Source study methods: Estimation of nucleated cell counts relied on the amplification of reference gene primers. The protocol was immunoSEQ multiplex PCR, while the TCRdb copy is restricted to in-frame clones and leaves out a portion. That table furnishes V, J and clone size, whereas the DNA furnished D and trimming. The repertoire holds about 290,000 clones, with about nine tenths as singletons. This receptor was identified in a woman between 40 and 55 years old who had recovered from COVID-19. V is TRBV21-1 and J is TRBJ2-7; the tabulated D call, TRBD1, remains unverified against the DNA. TRBV21-1 is classified as a pseudogene. Sequenced: peripheral blood. The CDR3 protein is CASSKEPPGGPSPYEQYF. The CDR3 DNA sequence: TGTGCCAGCAGCAAAGAGCCCCCAGGGGGCCCTTCCCCCTACGAGCAGTACTTC.